This T cell receptor beta chain was obtained from a study of T cells in Graves' hyperthyroidism and ophthalmopathy. To note about this clonotype: What it binds is not known.

Germline loops: CDR1 SGHTA, CDR2 FQGNSA. The germline V and J ends were trimmed by 5 bases and 4 bases, with 14 bases remaining between them. The CDR3 spans 15 residues. Patients aged 18 to 65 with hyperthyroidism were newly diagnosed, with duration under 2 months. Thyroid ultrasound, orbital computed tomography, clinical symptoms, and serum thyroxine and TRAb underpinned diagnoses. PBMCs were obtained from under 13 ml fresh peripheral blood. The TCR beta CDR3 regions underwent amplification using RNA transcripts as the source. Initially, a first-round RT-PCR of the TCR CDR3 employed the HTBI primer set. TCRdb used MiXCR to reprocess the multiplex PCR reads, holding one entry per CDR3 protein. The sample holds about 560,000 distinct CDR3 sequences; 16% are singletons and the top ten take around a sixth. General study results and limits: Ophthalmopathy onset followed model prediction by a median around six months.

The sequenced sample consisted of blood. This TCR was recovered from a young woman with Graves' hyperthyroidism. The gene calls are TRBV7-2 and TRBJ1-4; no reliable D call. The DNA for the CDR3 is TGTGCCAGCAGCCCTGCCAGGAGTGATAATGAAAAACTGTTTTTT. Translating gives CASSPARSDNEKLFF.